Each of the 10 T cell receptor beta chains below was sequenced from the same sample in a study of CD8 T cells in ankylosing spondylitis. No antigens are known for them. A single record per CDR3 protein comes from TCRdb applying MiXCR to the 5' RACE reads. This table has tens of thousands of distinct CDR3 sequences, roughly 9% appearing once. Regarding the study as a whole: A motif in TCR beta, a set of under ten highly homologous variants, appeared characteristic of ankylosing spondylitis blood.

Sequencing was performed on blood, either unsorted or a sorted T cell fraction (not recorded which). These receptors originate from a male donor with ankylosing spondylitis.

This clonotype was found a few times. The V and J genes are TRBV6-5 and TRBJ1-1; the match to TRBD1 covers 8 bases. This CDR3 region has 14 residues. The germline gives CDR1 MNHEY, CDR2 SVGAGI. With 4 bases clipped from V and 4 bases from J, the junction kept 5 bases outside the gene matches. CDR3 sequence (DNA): TGTGCCAGCAGTTGGACAGGGTTGGGCACTGAAGCTTTCTTT. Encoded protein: CASSWTGLGTEAFF.

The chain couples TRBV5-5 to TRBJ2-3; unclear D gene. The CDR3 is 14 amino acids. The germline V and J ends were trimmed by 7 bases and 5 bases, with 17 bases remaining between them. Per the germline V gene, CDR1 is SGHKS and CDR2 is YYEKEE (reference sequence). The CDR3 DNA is TGTGCCAGCGGCCCTGGTCGTTCGATAGATACGCAGTATTTT. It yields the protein CASGPGRSIDTQYF. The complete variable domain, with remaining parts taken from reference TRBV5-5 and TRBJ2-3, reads DAGVTQSPTHLIKTRGQQVTLRCSPISGHKSVSWYQQVLGQGPQFIFQYYEKEERGRGNFPDRFSARQFPNYSSELNVNALLLGDSALYLCASGPGRSIDTQYFGPGTRLTVL.

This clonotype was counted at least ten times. The CDR3 loop reads CASSGVSYEQYF. CDR3 bases: TGCGCCAGCAGTGGGGTGTCCTACGAGCAGTACTTC. The chain is built from TRBV5-1 and TRBJ2-7; D gene ambiguous. Germline V gives CDR1 SGHRS, CDR2 YFSETQ. Trimming shortened V by 5 bases and J by 1 base, and 7 bases separated the two germline ends. The CDR3 consists of 12 residues.

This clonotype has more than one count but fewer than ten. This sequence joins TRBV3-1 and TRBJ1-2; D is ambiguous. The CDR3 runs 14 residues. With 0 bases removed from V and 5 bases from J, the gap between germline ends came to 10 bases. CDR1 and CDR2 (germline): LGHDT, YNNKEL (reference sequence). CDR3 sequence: CASSQDFSRYGYTF. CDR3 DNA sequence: TGTGCCAGCAGCCAAGATTTCAGCCGGTATGGCTACACCTTC. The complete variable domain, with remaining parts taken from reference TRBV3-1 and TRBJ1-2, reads DTAVSQTPKYLVTQMGNDKSIKCEQNLGHDTMYWYKQDSKKFLKIMFSYNNKELIINETVPNRFSPKSPDKAHLNLHINSLELGDSAVYFCASSQDFSRYGYTFGSGTRLTVV.

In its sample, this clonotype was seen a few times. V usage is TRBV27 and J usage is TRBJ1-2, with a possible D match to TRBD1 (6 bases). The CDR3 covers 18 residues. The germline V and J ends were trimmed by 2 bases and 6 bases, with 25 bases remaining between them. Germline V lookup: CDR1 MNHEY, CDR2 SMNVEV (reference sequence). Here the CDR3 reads CASSLKAGLGGALDGYTF. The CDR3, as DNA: TGTGCCAGCAGTTTAAAGGCCGGCTTGGGGGGCGCGCTCGATGGCTACACCTTC.

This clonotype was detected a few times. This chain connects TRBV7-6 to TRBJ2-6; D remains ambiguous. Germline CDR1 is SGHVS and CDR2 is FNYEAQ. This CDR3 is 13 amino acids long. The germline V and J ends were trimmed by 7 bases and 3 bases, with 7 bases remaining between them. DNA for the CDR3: TGTGCCAGCACCGCCTTTGGGGCCAACGTCCTGACTTTC. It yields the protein CASTAFGANVLTF.

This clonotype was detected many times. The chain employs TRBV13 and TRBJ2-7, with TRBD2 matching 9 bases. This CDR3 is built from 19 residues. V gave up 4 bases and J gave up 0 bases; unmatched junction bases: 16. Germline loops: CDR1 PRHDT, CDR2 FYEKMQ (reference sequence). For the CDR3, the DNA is TGTGCCAGCAGCTCTAGGACTAGCGTTCTGACCTCTCCCTCCTACGAGCAGTACTTC. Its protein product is CASSSRTSVLTSPSYEQYF.

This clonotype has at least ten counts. The CDR3 sequence: CASSSRAHGNEQFF. CDR3 nucleotide sequence: TGTGCCAGCAGTTCCCGGGCCCATGGCAATGAGCAGTTCTTC. The chain combines TRBV27 with TRBJ2-1; D gene uncertain. This CDR3 has 14 residues. Per germline, CDR1 MNHEY and CDR2 SMNVEV (reference sequence). Trimming removed 4 bases at V and 6 bases at J, with 13 bases between.

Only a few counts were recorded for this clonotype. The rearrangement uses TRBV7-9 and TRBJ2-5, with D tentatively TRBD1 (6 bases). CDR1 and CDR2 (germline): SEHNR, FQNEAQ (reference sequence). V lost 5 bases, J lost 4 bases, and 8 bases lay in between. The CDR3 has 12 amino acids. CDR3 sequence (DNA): TGTGCCAGCAGCGGGGGCGGAGAGACCCAGTACTTC. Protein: CASSGGGETQYF.

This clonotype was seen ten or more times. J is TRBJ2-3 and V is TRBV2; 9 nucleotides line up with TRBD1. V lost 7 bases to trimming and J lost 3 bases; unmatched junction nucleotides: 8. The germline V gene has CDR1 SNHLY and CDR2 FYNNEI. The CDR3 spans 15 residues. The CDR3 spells CASNPTGGRTDTQYF. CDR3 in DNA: TGTGCCAGCAACCCGACAGGGGGTAGAACAGATACGCAGTATTTT.